This T cell receptor beta chain was recovered during a study of shared clonotypes between healthy human individuals. With V trimmed by 5 bases and J by 5 bases, 5 bases remained unmatched. Germline CDR1 is SQVTM and CDR2 is ANQGSEA. The CDR3 runs 13 residues. Unsorted PBMC DNA was run through sequencing on ten immunoSEQ deep assay plates. Generated by immunoSEQ multiplex PCR, the TCRdb table keeps only in-frame clones and is missing some. The data contain some 450,000 clones, roughly three quarters of them singletons. This receptor was identified in a woman aged 40 to 50 in good health. Some clones in this sample may be carry-over from other donors' samples. The gene calls are TRBV29-1 and TRBJ2-3, with TRBD2 matching over 9 bases. The material sequenced was PBMCs. Here the CDR3 reads CSVRGLAVDTQYF. The CDR3 DNA reads TGCAGCGTTCGGGGACTAGCAGTAGATACGCAGTATTTT.